Reported below is one TCR beta chain. The antigen it binds to is not known. No base-level quality is on record; no much larger clone is a single base apart. The entry originates in a study of OX40 agonist ivuxolimab in advanced cancers. About the full investigation: Ivuxolimab, which targeted the costimulatory receptor OX40 (CD134), was an agonistic, fully human IgG2 monoclonal antibody. Intravenous ivuxolimab was administered to patients every 2 weeks at six dose levels: 0.01, 0.1, 0.3, 1.5, 3 and 10 mg/kg. Of the roughly 51 dose-escalation patients, hepatocellular carcinoma was present in approximately 20, melanoma in roughly 15, renal cell carcinoma in 9 and head and neck cancer in 9. In the dose-escalation cohort, 65% to 90% of patients were male, and the mean age was roughly 60 years, with a range of roughly 23 to 85. Patients were allowed to have had prior anti-PD-1, anti-PD-L1 or anti-CTLA-4 therapy, and around 41% of the dose-escalation patients had previously received checkpoint inhibitors. Partial responses occurred in three dose-escalation patients, of whom one had hepatocellular carcinoma and two had cutaneous melanoma. Peripheral TCRbeta sequencing aimed to test whether ivuxolimab altered TCR sequence diversity and caused clonal T-cell expansion. The paper describes the monotherapy dose-escalation part (N of about 57 patients) of the phase I trial of ivuxolimab.

The trial excluded patients who had a history of autoimmune disease or were on systemic immunosuppression. Peripheral blood for TCR sequencing was collected from all dose cohorts at baseline, on cycle 4 day 1, and on cycle 7 day 1. Samples were obtained from an open-label, multicenter, first-in-human phase I dose-escalation trial of ivuxolimab. Adults with locally advanced or metastatic melanoma, renal cell, hepatocellular, or head and neck squamous cell carcinoma were enrolled in the trial. Before TCR sequencing, CD4+ T cells and CD8+ T cells from peripheral blood were sorted into separate populations. The junction shows trimming of 1 base on V and 4 bases on J, and the gene matches do not reach 4 bases of it. Reading the germline V gene (reference sequence) gives CDR1 SEHNR and CDR2 FQNEAQ. The CDR3 spans 16 residues, from the cysteine through the phenylalanine. The CDR3 DNA has 48 bases and is translated from base 1.

What the work shows at the level of the full study, not this receptor alone: After ivuxolimab, CD8+ T cells had more expanded clones than CD4+ T cells on average. Clonal expansion of both CD4+ and CD8+ blood T cells was observed from baseline to week 6 at doses 0.1 to 3.0 mg/kg. Partial responders in the 0.1-3.0 mg/kg groups had among the lowest normalized peripheral clonal expansion, especially among CD8+ T cells. Low levels of normalized T-cell clonal expansion were also seen in some patients who did not respond. The antigen specificity of the clonally expanded peripheral T cells was not determined.

Genomic DNA was extracted from sorted cells for sequencing of the TCRbeta CDR3 region. The immunoSEQ Assay was used to sequence the TCRbeta CDR3 regions. In its TCRdb copy, this immuneACCESS table keeps in-frame sequences only and misses some clones. Where compared with another copy, unresolved V genes explain less than half of these, and the others have no known cause. This sample holds approximately 82,000 clones; around 78% were observed only once. The ten largest clones take up more than 0.7% of the sample. This clonotype was sampled from an adult with an advanced solid tumor such as melanoma, head and neck, liver or kidney cancer. This sequence uses TRBV7-9 and TRBJ2-5; the central 12 bases match TRBD2. This sample comprised CD4+ or CD8+ T cells sorted from blood, obtained in a trial of the OX40 agonist ivuxolimab. At the DNA level, the sequence is TGTGCCAGCAGCTTAGTTGGACTAGCGGGGATAGAGACCCAGTACTTC. Translated, it reads CASSLVGLAGIETQYF.